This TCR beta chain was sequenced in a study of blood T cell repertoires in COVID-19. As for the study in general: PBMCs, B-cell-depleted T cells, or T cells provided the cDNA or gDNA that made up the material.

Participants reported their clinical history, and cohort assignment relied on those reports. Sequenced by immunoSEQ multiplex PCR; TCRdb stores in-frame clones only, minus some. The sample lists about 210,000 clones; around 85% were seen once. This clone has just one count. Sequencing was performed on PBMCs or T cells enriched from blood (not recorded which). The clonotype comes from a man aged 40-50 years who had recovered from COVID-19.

CDR3 residues: CASSEGTGGNQPQHF. CDR3 coding DNA: TGTGCCAGCAGTGAAGGGACCGGGGGAAATCAGCCCCAGCATTTT. The V and J genes are TRBV2 and TRBJ1-5; the D gene is possibly TRBD1 (5 bases). The CDR3 length is 15 residues. Trimming cost V 1 base and J 4 bases, with 11 bases left between them. The germline V gene encodes CDR1 SNHLY and CDR2 FYNNEI. The full variable domain, its missing parts supplied by reference TRBV2 and TRBJ1-5, is EPEVTQTPSHQVTQMGQEVILRCVPISNHLYFYWYRQILGQKVEFLVSFYNNEISEKSEIFDDQFSVERPDGSNFTLKIRSTKLEDSAMYFCASSEGTGGNQPQHFGDGTRLSIL.